This TCR beta chain was documented in a study of blood T cell repertoires in COVID-19. Study overall: COVID-19 samples from acute and convalescent phases originated in the United States, Italy and Spain. Sources were T cells, B-cell-depleted T cells, or PBMCs; the material itself was cDNA or gDNA.

V gave up 5 bases and J gave up 6 bases, with 20 bases separating them. The germline V gene encodes CDR1 SGHAT and CDR2 FQDESV (reference sequence). This CDR3 region has 15 residues. This clone has a single count. Original data processing: Amplified reference gene primers provided the basis for estimating nucleated cell counts. Generated by immunoSEQ multiplex PCR, the TCRdb table keeps only in-frame clones and is missing some. V and J calls and clone size are copied from that table; D and trimming were computed from the DNA. Found here are about 240,000 clones, around 81% of them singletons; the top ten hold about 2%.

The rearrangement uses TRBV11-1 and TRBJ2-7; D may be TRBD2 (6 bases). The sequence was collected from a man aged 25 to 45 who had recovered from COVID-19. Material for sequencing was peripheral blood. The CDR3 reads CASSPGGAQSVEQYF. The CDR3 DNA sequence: TGTGCCAGCAGCCCAGGAGGGGCGCAGTCGGTCGAGCAGTACTTC.